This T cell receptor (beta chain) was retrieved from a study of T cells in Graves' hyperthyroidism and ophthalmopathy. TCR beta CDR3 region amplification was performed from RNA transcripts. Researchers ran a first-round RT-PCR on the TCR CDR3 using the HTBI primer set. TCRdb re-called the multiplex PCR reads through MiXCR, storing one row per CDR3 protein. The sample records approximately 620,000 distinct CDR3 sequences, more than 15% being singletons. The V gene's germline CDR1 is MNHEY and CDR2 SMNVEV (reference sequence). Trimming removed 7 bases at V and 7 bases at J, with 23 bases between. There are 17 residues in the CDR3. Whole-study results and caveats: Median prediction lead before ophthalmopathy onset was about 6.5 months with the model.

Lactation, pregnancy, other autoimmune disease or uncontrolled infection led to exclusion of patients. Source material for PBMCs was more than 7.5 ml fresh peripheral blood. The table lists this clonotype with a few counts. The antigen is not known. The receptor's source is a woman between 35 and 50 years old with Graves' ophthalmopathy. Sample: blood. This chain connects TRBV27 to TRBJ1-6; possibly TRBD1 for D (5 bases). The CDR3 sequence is CASKNTFLGAENSPLHF. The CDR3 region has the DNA TGTGCCAGCAAAAATACATTCCTCGGGGCTGAGAATTCACCCCTCCACTTT.